Described below is a single T cell receptor (beta chain) sequence and its context. Antigen unknown. V dropped 4 bases and J dropped 0; count of bases not matched to a gene: 15. This CDR3 spans 17 amino acids. CDR1 is DFQATT and CDR2 is SNEGSKA in the germline V gene (reference sequence). This record belongs to a study of post-analysis software for immune sequencing data. Looking at the study overall: Clinical courses comprised relapsing-remitting, secondary progressive and progressive-relapsing multiple sclerosis.

Researchers reported that TCR beta cDNA libraries carried unique molecular identifiers. T cells numbering about 0.85 to 10 million yielded cDNA molecules that totaled roughly 0.5 million. TCRdb reprocessed the PCR reads via MiXCR and lists one record per CDR3 protein. The sample records 450,000 to 650,000 distinct CDR3 sequences, roughly 40% being singletons. The study, taken as a whole, reports: A few TRBV segments were significantly more frequent in patients than in controls. TRBV5-6, TRBV5-1 and TRBV20-1 were among these segments.

The receptor's source is a girl aged 5-17 years with multiple sclerosis. J is TRBJ2-7 and V is TRBV20-1; 7 nucleotides agree with TRBD2. The specimen sequenced was blood. The CDR3 region has the DNA TGCAGTGCTATCTCCAACGGGCCAGCGGGGTTCTCCTACGAGCAGTACTTC. Protein: CSAISNGPAGFSYEQYF.